Included here is one T cell receptor (beta chain) sequence, with context. No antigen is known for it. The V and J ends lost 5 bases and 7 bases, in that order; junction bases with no gene match: 5. Looked up from germline, CDR1 is LNHDA and CDR2 is SQIVND (reference sequence). The length of the CDR3 is 13 residues. The sample is drawn from a study of Ad26.COV2.S vaccination and SARS-CoV-2 variants. Repertoires were generated with immunoSEQ multiplex PCR, while TCRdb's copy carries only in-frame clones and drops some. The table records around 450,000 clones, about 88% of them present only once. The sample's treatment: around 19 received Ad26.COV2.S at low or high dose, single or two shots; about 5 received placebo; per-sample allocation not given. Specimen acquisition occurred on day 63 following the initial vaccine or placebo injection. Donation was by an adult aged 18-55 years who was in Boston. General study results and limits: While placebo recipients had lower spike-specific TCR breadth, vaccine recipients had more. Measurement of non-spike TCR breadth gave similar results in vaccine and placebo recipients.

The sample in question was peripheral blood, obtained in a trial of Ad26.COV2.S vaccine versus placebo. The J gene is TRBJ1-5, the V gene TRBV19; 7 nucleotides line up with TRBD1. The TCR sequence derives from a person between 18 and 60 years old who received the Ad26.COV2.S COVID-19 vaccine or a placebo. The CDR3 DNA reads TGTGCCAGTAGTGGGACAGTGGTGCAGCCCCAGCATTTT. It codes for CASSGTVVQPQHF.